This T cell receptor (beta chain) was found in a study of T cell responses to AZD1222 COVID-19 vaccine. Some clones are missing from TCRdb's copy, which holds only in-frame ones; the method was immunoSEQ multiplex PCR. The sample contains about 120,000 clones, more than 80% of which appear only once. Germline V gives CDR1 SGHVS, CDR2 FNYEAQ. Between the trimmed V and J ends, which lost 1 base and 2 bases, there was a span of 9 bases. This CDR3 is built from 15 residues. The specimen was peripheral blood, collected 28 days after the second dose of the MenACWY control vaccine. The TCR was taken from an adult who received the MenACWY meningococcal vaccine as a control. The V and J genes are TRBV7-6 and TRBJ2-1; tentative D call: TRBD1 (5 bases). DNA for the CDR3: TGTGCCAGCAGCTTAGGACAGAACCCCTACAATGAGCAGTTCTTC. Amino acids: CASSLGQNPYNEQFF. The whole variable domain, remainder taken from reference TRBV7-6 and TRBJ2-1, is GAGVSQSPRYKVTKRGQDVALRCDPISGHVSLYWYRQALGQGPEFLTYFNYEAQQDKSGLPNDRFSAERPEGSISTLTIQRTEQRDSAMYRCASSLGQNPYNEQFFGPGTRLTVL.